The rows below give T cell receptor beta chains drawn from one sample of a study of cytomegalovirus exposure and HLA in healthy donors. Assay: immunoSEQ multiplex PCR; the TCRdb copy retains only in-frame clones and omits some. The sample includes approximately 140,000 clones, approximately 86% seen only once; the top ten take around 10%. Input material: PBMCs. These receptors all come from a man between 18 and 35 years old in good health and CMV-seropositive. The CDR3 runs from the conserved cysteine through the conserved F or W. The D gene is left open where the match is weak. Rows may omit the clone size; those that give it use once, few, many or a size class.

TRBV2	TRBD1	TRBJ1-1	.	TGTGCCAGCAGTGAAACCCCCCCCGGGACAGGGTACCGGACAAAAGCTTTCTTT	CASSETPPGTGYRTKAFF
TRBV5-1	.	TRBJ2-5	.	TGCGCCAGCAGACCCGGTGGCGCAGGGGAACAAGAGACCCAGTACTTC	CASRPGGAGEQETQYF
TRBV18	TRBD2	TRBJ2-3	.	TGTGCCAGCTCACCGGCAACTAGCGGGAGTGGTACGCAGTATTTT	CASSPATSGSGTQYF
TRBV6-1	TRBD2	TRBJ2-7	.	TGTGCCAGCACCTTAGCGGGAGGCTCTCGGAACGAGCAGTACTTC	CASTLAGGSRNEQYF
TRBV28	TRBD1	TRBJ1-6	.	TGTGCCAGCAGTACCCGGACAGGCCATAATTCACCCCTCCACTTT	CASSTRTGHNSPLHF
TRBV6-5	TRBD1	TRBJ1-1	.	TGTGCCAGCAAGGATCGGGACAGCATGAACACTGAAGCTTTCTTT	CASKDRDSMNTEAFF
TRBV5-8	.	TRBJ1-5	.	TGTGCCAGCAGTCGGACATTAACCTATCAGCCCCAGCATTTT	CASSRTLTYQPQHF
TRBV7-3	TRBD2	TRBJ2-3	once	TGTGCCAGCAGCCCGGGCGGCGGGAGTGCTACAGATACGCAGTATTTT	CASSPGGGSATDTQYF
TRBV27	.	TRBJ1-4	.	TGTGCCAGCAGTTTAATCCAGGGTGGTGAAAAACTGTTTTTT	CASSLIQGGEKLFF
TRBV5-4	TRBD1	TRBJ2-3	.	TGTGCCAGCAGCCGGACAGGGTTGGATACGCAGTATTTT	CASSRTGLDTQYF
TRBV5-1	TRBD1	TRBJ1-1	once	TGCGCCAGCAGCCCCCGACAGGGGGCAACCAACACTGAAGCTTTCTTT	CASSPRQGATNTEAFF
TRBV28	.	TRBJ1-2	few	TGTGCCAGCAGCCTTAACTATGGCTACACCTTC	CASSLNYGYTF
TRBV6-6	.	TRBJ2-7	.	TGTGCCAGCAGTTACGACTATACCTACGAGCAGTACTTC	CASSYDYTYEQYF
TRBV14	.	TRBJ1-2	.	TGTGCCAGCAGCCAAGTGCAGGGGTCTGGCTACACCTTC	CASSQVQGSGYTF
TRBV6-5	TRBD2	TRBJ2-5	.	TGTGCCAGCAGTTACGCGGGACTAGCGGACCAAGAGACCCAGTACTTC	CASSYAGLADQETQYF
TRBV4-1	.	TRBJ1-5	.	TGCGCCAGCAGCCAGAGGCCGGGACATTCCAATCAGCCCCAGCATTTT	CASSQRPGHSNQPQHF
TRBV6-4	TRBD2	TRBJ2-1	.	TGTGCCAGCAGTGACGTCAGGACTAGCGCGACTTACAATGAGCAGTTCTTC	CASSDVRTSATYNEQFF
TRBV27	TRBD1	TRBJ1-6	.	TGTGCCAGCAGTCCCCTTGGACAGGCGAGCTCCTATAATTCACCCCTCCACTTT	CASSPLGQASSYNSPLHF
TRBV6-5	.	TRBJ1-5	.	TGTGCCAGCAGTGTAAATAGCAATCAGCCCCAGCATTTT	CASSVNSNQPQHF
TRBV7-6	TRBD1	TRBJ2-1	few	TGTGCCAGCAGCTTTAACTCAGGGGGCGTTGAGCAGTTCTTC	CASSFNSGGVEQFF
TRBV7-9	.	TRBJ2-6	.	TGTGCCAGCAGCCCTGCATCACAGGGTTCTGGGGCCAACGTCCTGACTTTC	CASSPASQGSGANVLTF
TRBV6-5	TRBD1	TRBJ2-7	.	TGTGCCAGCAGAGGGACAGGGTTTTACGAGCAGTACTTC	CASRGTGFYEQYF
TRBV5-1	.	TRBJ1-1	.	TGCGCCAGCAGCTTGAACCTAAACAGAAGGGGTGAAGCTTTCTTT	CASSLNLNRRGEAFF
TRBV7-9	.	TRBJ2-1	once	TGTGCCAGCAGCCCCTTTACAACGGGGTATCTGGATGAGCAGTTCTTC	CASSPFTTGYLDEQFF
TRBV5-1	.	TRBJ2-7	.	TGCGCCAGCACCCTCATTACCGGGACTCGTCCCTACGAGCAGTACTTC	CASTLITGTRPYEQYF
TRBV15	.	TRBJ2-1	.	TGTGCCACCTACGCAGCAGGTGAGCAGTTCTTC	CATYAAGEQFF
TRBV27	TRBD2	TRBJ2-3	.	TGTGCCAGCAGTCCCCGTGGTGCGGGAGCCTGGCTCACAGATACGCAGTATTTT	CASSPRGAGAWLTDTQYF
TRBV2	.	TRBJ2-1	.	TGTGCCAGCAGTTCTAGACTCGAGCAGTTCTTC	CASSSRLEQFF
TRBV28	TRBD2	TRBJ2-7	once	TGTGCCAGCACTAATGCGGGAGAGAACGAGCAGTACTTC	CASTNAGENEQYF
TRBV29-1	.	TRBJ1-2	.	TGCAGCGTTAGGACCAGGGGCTATGGCTACACCTTC	CSVRTRGYGYTF
TRBV5-4	TRBD1	TRBJ1-2	.	TGTGCCAGCAGCTTTGGGGTCGGGACAGGGGGCGGCTATGGCTACACCTTC	CASSFGVGTGGGYGYTF
TRBV28	.	TRBJ1-3	once	TGTGCCAGCAGTACCCCGGGAGTGACTGGAAACACCATATATTTT	CASSTPGVTGNTIYF
TRBV28	TRBD1	TRBJ2-3	.	TGTGCCAGCAGTTTACAGGGGGCAAGGGATACGCAGTATTTT	CASSLQGARDTQYF
TRBV30	TRBD1	TRBJ2-7	.	TGTGCCTGGAGTACTAGGGGGCTGGGGTACGAGCAGTACTTC	CAWSTRGLGYEQYF
TRBV6-5	.	TRBJ2-7	.	TGTGCCAGCTTGAGTCCTATGTACGAGCAGTACTTC	CASLSPMYEQYF
TRBV29-1	TRBD1	TRBJ2-5	once	TGCAGCGCATCCGGACAGGTGCAAGAGACCCAGTACTTC	CSASGQVQETQYF
TRBV5-5	TRBD1	TRBJ2-7	.	TGTGCCAGCAGCCATTCCGGACAGGGCTACGAGCAGTACTTC	CASSHSGQGYEQYF
TRBV1	.	TRBJ1-5	.	TGCACCAGCAGCCACAGGGGACGCAATCAGCCCCAGCATTTT	CTSSHRGRNQPQHF
TRBV30	.	TRBJ2-3	.	TGTGCCTGGGGCCAGGGGACACGGGTCGGTACAGATACGCAGTATTTT	CAWGQGTRVGTDTQYF
TRBV6-1	.	TRBJ1-5	.	TGTGCCAGCAGTACAACAGGGTGGAGCCAGCCCCAGCATTTT	CASSTTGWSQPQHF
TRBV29-1	.	TRBJ1-1	.	TGCAGCGTTGAGCGGGTATTGATGAACACTGAAGCTTTCTTT	CSVERVLMNTEAFF
TRBV9	TRBD2	TRBJ2-7	.	TGTGCCAGCAGCGTTGATAGCGGGAGCCACGAGCAGTACTTC	CASSVDSGSHEQYF
TRBV5-4	TRBD1	TRBJ2-7	few	TGTGCCAGCAGCTTGGGACAGGGGATCTCCTACGAGCAGTACTTC	CASSLGQGISYEQYF
TRBV21-1	.	TRBJ1-5	.	TGTGCCAGCAGCTCCCCCGAAAGGGGGGGCGATCAGCCCCAGCATTTT	CASSSPERGGDQPQHF
TRBV28	.	TRBJ1-1	.	TGTGCCAGTACTCCCACCGGCACTGAAGCTTTCTTT	CASTPTGTEAFF
TRBV29-1	.	TRBJ2-7	few	TGCAGCGTCCCTAATCCGAGCTCCTACGAGCAGTACTTC	CSVPNPSSYEQYF
TRBV5-1	.	TRBJ2-3	.	TGCGCCAGCAGCTTGGATGTGGGCATCGGCACAGATACGCAGTATTTT	CASSLDVGIGTDTQYF
TRBV5-4	.	TRBJ1-1	few	TGTGCCACGATGAAAGACAGATTCAAGCCGGTCATGAACACTGAAGCTTTCTTT	CATMKDRFKPVMNTEAFF
TRBV9	.	TRBJ2-3	.	TGTGCCAGCAGCGTAGCTTACAGGGATACGCAGTATTTT	CASSVAYRDTQYF
TRBV6-1	.	TRBJ1-5	.	TGTGCCAGCAGTGAATTGGGGGCAGATCAGCCCCAGCATTTT	CASSELGADQPQHF
TRBV6-5	TRBD2	TRBJ2-3	.	TGTGCCAGCAGCCTACTAGCGGGGGGTGAAGATACGCAGTATTTT	CASSLLAGGEDTQYF
TRBV5-6	TRBD1	TRBJ2-3	.	TGTGCCAGCAGCCCACGGGGGACAGGGGGCTGGAACCCAGATACGCAGTATTTT	CASSPRGTGGWNPDTQYF
TRBV14	TRBD2	TRBJ2-3	.	TGTGCCAGCAGCCAAGTGCGACTAGCGGGGGTGTTCACAGATACGCAGTATTTT	CASSQVRLAGVFTDTQYF
TRBV5-1	TRBD2	TRBJ2-7	few	TGCGCCAGCAGCCCATGGGGAGGGAACCCCTACGAGCAGTACTTC	CASSPWGGNPYEQYF